Listed below are T cell receptor beta chains from one sample, sequenced in a study of cytomegalovirus exposure and HLA in healthy donors. Sequencing was performed with immunoSEQ multiplex PCR; in TCRdb, only in-frame clones are kept and a portion is missing. The table records some 80,000 clones, around 96% of them present only once. The sample was PBMCs. These receptors were collected from a woman in her late teens or twenties in good health and CMV-seronegative. CDR3s include the opening cysteine and the closing phenylalanine or tryptophan.

V gene,CDR3 length,CDR3 protein
TRBV27,15,CASSHLTGGTEKLFF
TRBV28,16,CASRIPGLGLDHEQYF
TRBV7-6,21,CASSLDLFRPTGGSLNYGYTF
TRBV13,16,CASSLKTSGTQETQYF
TRBV18,14,CASSPQRTRTEAFF
TRBV6-5,14,CASSYPGEQQPQHF
TRBV18,14,CASSPRDSPYEQYF
TRBV18,12,CASSPLSYEQYF
TRBV27,13,CASTALGADTQYF
TRBV10-1,13,CASSGGLGQPQHF
TRBV11-2,18,CASSLDWLAGGWGETQYF
TRBV19,17,CASSIGDRGRGNQPQHF
TRBV19,14,CASSIGQVAYEQYF
TRBV6-4,15,CASSEGATGMETQYF